This is a list of T cell receptor beta chains from one sample in a study of cytomegalovirus exposure and HLA in healthy donors. Generated by immunoSEQ multiplex PCR, the TCRdb table keeps only in-frame clones and is missing some. This sample carries 250,000 to 300,000 clones, about 93% of them seen once, and the ten largest clones take less than 2%. Sequenced material: PBMCs. The receptors originated from a girl under 10 years old in good health and CMV-seronegative. CDR3s include the opening cysteine and the closing phenylalanine or tryptophan.

TRBV7-9 | CSSDGPTRPEAFF
TRBV15 | CATATMRQGNNQPQHF
TRBV10-3 | CAISAGAGFYEQYF
TRBV18 | CASSTGQATRSNQPQHF
TRBV5-1 | CASSFSGSPTANTGELFF
TRBV19 | CASSRTGQGASNTEAFF
TRBV30 | CAWSGGVNTEAFF
TRBV4-2 | CASSQRQGGTSGSPDTQYF
TRBV29-1 | CSVEAPGLAGVGYNEQFF
TRBV5-4 | CASSSEGREGPVDTQYF
TRBV6-1 | CASTEGSSGSRKQYF
TRBV5-6 | CASSPAEGLPNTEAFF
TRBV27 | CATLSRAINSSYNEQFF
TRBV15 | CATSRDVSGQAAYEQYF
TRBV14 | CASRALAGEYNEQFF
TRBV19 | CASSIGQGWGYTF
TRBV28 | CASSTWTGGHNEQFF
TRBV6-1 | CASSEARQNTEAFF
TRBV10-2 | CASRRQGWYEQYF
TRBV27 | CASSFAGGWSDTQYF
TRBV7-8 | CASSPIRTGYSNQPQHF
TRBV5-1 | CASSPGSLAGVAQTQYF
TRBV7-5 | CARSLGKQRGDKLTDTQYF
TRBV6-5 | CASSRTGGNQPQHF
TRBV6-5 | CASSSHISSYNSPLHF
TRBV6-5 | CASSSPRNLYYEQYF
TRBV29-1 | CSVEDSLHGYTF
TRBV5-4 | CASSPQGRTASYEQYF
TRBV5-1 | CASSLGDSDNSPLHF
TRBV5-4 | CASSPGASGIYNEQFF
TRBV14 | CASSQVILAGETQYF
TRBV7-2 | CASSLGLAYEQYF
TRBV9 | CASSGDRGQSETQYF
TRBV21-1 | CASTQKRWTGGPDYGYTF
TRBV28 | CASRTVAEQFF
TRBV2 | CASSGDSWEETQYF
TRBV27 | CASGPGYEKLFF
TRBV5-4 | CASSLATGLNYGYTF
TRBV30 | CAWTGTGWSPLHF
TRBV6-1 | CASLFGHLTGNTIYF
TRBV7-9 | CASSSPSLVRFNYGYTF
TRBV5-4 | CASNFAGVNYGYTF
TRBV5-1 | CASTPISGANVLTF
TRBV29-1 | CSVAGTGLANEQFF
TRBV7-9 | CASSLVGGPDTQYF
TRBV5-6 | CASSTGGSGNTIYF
TRBV6-1 | CASSEHSGANVLTF
TRBV6-4 | CASRATGGRLNTEAFF
TRBV10-3 | CAISESEQAYGYTF
TRBV4-2 | CASSVLSGQGDQPQHF
TRBV15 | CATSRETGNYERYF
TRBV30 | CAWSIEKTNTGELFF
TRBV6-5 | CAAGHTTQQFF
TRBV19 | CASSKSRTGGYNSPLHF
TRBV7-2 | CASSGRTASYGYTF
TRBV10-1 | CASSGAHSTDTQYF
TRBV6-1 | CASRRRDTQYF
TRBV6-5 | CASPQGGSITDTQYF
TRBV6-4 | CASSDRGPLGYTF